This TCR beta chain was sequenced for a study of T cell repertoires in cytomegalovirus infection. Study summary: It can be stated that public TCR beta signatures indicated CMV infection as well as a matching HLA type.

Each CDR3 protein is one row after TCRdb ran MiXCR on the reads. The table records around 100,000 distinct CDR3 sequences, about 25% of them present only once. What was sequenced was CD8+ T cells from PBMCs. The source is a human donor in good health (CMV status not recorded). Some clones in this sample may be carry-over from other donors' samples.

Written as DNA, the CDR3 is TGTGCCAGCAGCTTGGAGTGGACAGGGGACTTTCAGTACTTC. Translating gives CASSLEWTGDFQYF. The V and J genes are TRBV5-5 and TRBJ2-4, with 9 bases aligning to TRBD1. The CDR3 has 14 residues. V was pared by 0 bases and J by 11 bases, with 6 bases of the junction left unmatched. The germline V gene has CDR1 SGHKS and CDR2 YYEKEE (reference sequence).